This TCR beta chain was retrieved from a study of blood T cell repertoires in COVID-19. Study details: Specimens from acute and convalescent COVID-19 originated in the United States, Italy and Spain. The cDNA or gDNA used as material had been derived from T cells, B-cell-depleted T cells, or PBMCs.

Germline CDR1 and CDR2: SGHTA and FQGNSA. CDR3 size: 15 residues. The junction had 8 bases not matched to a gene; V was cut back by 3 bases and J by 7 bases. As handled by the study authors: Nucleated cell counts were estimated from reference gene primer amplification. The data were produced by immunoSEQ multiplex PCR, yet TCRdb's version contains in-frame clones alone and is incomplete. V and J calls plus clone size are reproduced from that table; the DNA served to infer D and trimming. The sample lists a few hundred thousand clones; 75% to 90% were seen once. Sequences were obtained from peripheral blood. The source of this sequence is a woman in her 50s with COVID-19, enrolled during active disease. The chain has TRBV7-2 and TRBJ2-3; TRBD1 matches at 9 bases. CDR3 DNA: TGTGCCAGCAGCTTGAGGGGACAGGGAAGGAATACGCAGTATTTT. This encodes CASSLRGQGRNTQYF.